A single sample is the source of the 7 T cell receptor beta chains below, sequenced in a study of cytomegalovirus exposure and HLA in healthy donors. Both 60 Vbeta primers and 13 Jbeta primers went into the PCR. Clones were read by immunoSEQ multiplex PCR, and TCRdb kept only the in-frame ones, dropping some. The repertoire holds about 160,000 clones, around nine tenths seen once, with about 0.85% in the top ten. The sequencing input was PBMCs. These receptors came from a woman aged 30 to 39 in good health and CMV-seronegative.

The chain carries TRBV5-1 and TRBJ1-1, with a possible D match to TRBD1 (6 bases). The V end was cut by 3 bases, the J end by 4 bases, with 19 bases between. CDR3 size: 16 residues. The V gene's germline CDR1 is SGHRS and CDR2 YFSETQ. CDR3 sequence (DNA): TGCGCCAGCAGCTCCGCGGCGGGGGCGGGGGGCACTGAAGCTTTCTTT. Translating gives CASSSAAGAGGTEAFF.

V is TRBV10-1 and J is TRBJ2-2; TRBD1 matches 9 bases. After removal of 0 bases from V and 6 bases from J, the junction contained 5 bases not matched to a gene. The CDR3 loop spans 16 amino acids. Germline-derived CDR1 and CDR2 are WNHNN and SYGVQD (reference sequence). The CDR3 DNA follows: TGCGCCAGCAGTGAGTCGAGGGGACAGGGTTCCGGGGAGCTGTTTTTT. This encodes CASSESRGQGSGELFF.

This chain connects TRBV6-4 to TRBJ2-2; D possibly corresponds to TRBD2 (6 bases). The CDR3 length is 16 residues. Germline V gives CDR1 MRHNA, CDR2 SNTAGT. V lost 8 bases to trimming and J lost 0 bases, with 16 bases between them. CDR3 residues: CASSREGTSNTGELFF. The CDR3 DNA follows: TGTGCCAGCTCCCGGGAAGGGACTTCGAACACCGGGGAGCTGTTTTTT.

The rearrangement joins TRBV7-9 to TRBJ1-1; D is unclear. Germline V gene lookup returns CDR1 SEHNR and CDR2 FQNEAQ (reference sequence). V lost 5 bases to trimming and J lost 4 bases, with 20 bases between them. The CDR3 runs to 16 residues. CDR3 sequence: CASSNSWAIRGTEAFF. Here the CDR3 DNA reads TGTGCCAGCAGCAATAGCTGGGCAATTCGGGGCACTGAAGCTTTCTTT.

The chain recombines TRBV4-1 with TRBJ1-5, with a weak D call TRBD1 (6 bases). Trimming took 2 bases from V and 1 from J, leaving 9 bases between them. Germline assignment: CDR1 MGHRA and CDR2 YSYEKL. This CDR3 is 15 amino acids long. The CDR3: CASSQLQGSNQPQHF. CDR3 sequence (DNA): TGCGCCAGCAGCCAACTCCAGGGGAGCAATCAGCCCCAGCATTTT.

This chain links TRBV6-6 with TRBJ2-7, with a weak D call TRBD1 (6 bases). The CDR3 runs to 16 residues. V was trimmed by 5 bases and J by 5 bases, leaving 22 bases between them. The V gene's germline CDR1 is MNHNY and CDR2 SVGAGI (reference sequence). The CDR3 bases are TGTGCCAGCAGTCGCCCCGCACAGGGAATTCACAACGAGCAGTACTTC. Translated, it gives CASSRPAQGIHNEQYF.

The J gene is TRBJ1-5, the V gene TRBV11-2, with TRBD1 identical over 7 bases. V lost 4 bases to trimming and J lost 3 bases; unmatched junction nucleotides: 6. The germline V gene has CDR1 SGHAT and CDR2 FQNNGV. The CDR3 is made up of 15 amino acids. CDR3: CASSSGQTNNQPQHF. The CDR3 DNA follows: TGTGCCAGCAGCTCGGGACAGACCAACAATCAGCCCCAGCATTTT. Using reference TRBV11-2 and TRBJ1-5 for the parts outside the CDR3, the full variable domain is EAGVAQSPRYKIIEKRQSVAFWCNPISGHATLYWYQQILGQGPKLLIQFQNNGVVDDSQLPKDRFSAERLKGVDSTLKIQPAKLEDSAVYLCASSSGQTNNQPQHFGDGTRLSIL.